This T cell receptor beta chain was observed in a study of technical replicates of blood from several donors. V dropped 6 bases and J dropped 0; count of bases not matched to a gene: 6. Germline CDR1 is SQVTM and CDR2 is ANQGSEA. This CDR3 is 15 amino acids long. The repertoire was sequenced with immunoSEQ multiplex PCR; TCRdb's copy has only in-frame clones and lacks some. Of more than 80,000 clones in the sample, approximately 96% were seen once. V and J are TRBV29-1 and TRBJ2-2, with TRBD2 identical over 8 bases. This TCR derives from a human donor in good health. Sequenced sample: T cells isolated from PBMCs. CDR3 sequence: CSVGGAGANTGELFF. The CDR3 region has the DNA TGCAGCGTCGGTGGAGCGGGAGCGAACACCGGGGAGCTGTTTTTT.